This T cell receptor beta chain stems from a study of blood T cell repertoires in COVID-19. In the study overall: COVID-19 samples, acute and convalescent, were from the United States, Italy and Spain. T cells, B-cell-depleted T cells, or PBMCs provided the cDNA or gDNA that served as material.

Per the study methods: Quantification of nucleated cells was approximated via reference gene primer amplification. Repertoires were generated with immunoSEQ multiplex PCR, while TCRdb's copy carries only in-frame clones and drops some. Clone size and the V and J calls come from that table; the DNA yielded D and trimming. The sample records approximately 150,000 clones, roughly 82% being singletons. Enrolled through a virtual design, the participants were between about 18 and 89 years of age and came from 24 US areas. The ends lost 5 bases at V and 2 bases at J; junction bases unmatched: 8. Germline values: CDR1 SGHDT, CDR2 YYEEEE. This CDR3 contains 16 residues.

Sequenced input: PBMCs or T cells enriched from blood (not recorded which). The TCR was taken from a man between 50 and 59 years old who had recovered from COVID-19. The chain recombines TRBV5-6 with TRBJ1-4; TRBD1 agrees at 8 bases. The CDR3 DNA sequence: TGTGCCAGCAGAAAGACAGGGGAGGTGACTAATGAAAAACTGTTTTTT. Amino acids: CASRKTGEVTNEKLFF.